The 29 T cell receptor beta chains below all came from one sample that was sequenced in a study of blood T cells in healthy people across ages. Through a sample-barcoded 5' primer and a J-beta primer mix, a second PCR was run for roughly 6 to 11 cycles. TCRdb itself ran the 5' RACE reads through MiXCR, one entry per CDR3 protein. The sample carries approximately 810,000 distinct CDR3 sequences, more than 25% recorded once. Sample: blood. The source is a woman at least 80 years old in good health.

There are a few counts of this clonotype. This may arise from a read error, as a much more abundant clone is one base away. The genes are TRBV18 and TRBJ2-1; TRBD1 agrees at 7 bases. V lost 3 bases to trimming and J lost 13 bases; unmatched junction nucleotides: 12. CDR1 is KGHSH and CDR2 is LQKENI in the germline V gene. The CDR3 has 14 amino acids. The CDR3 here is CASSPGTDVETQFF. CDR3 nucleotides: TGTGCCAGCTCACCCGGGACAGATGTGGAGACCCAGTTCTTC.

Worth noting for this clonotype: A much bigger clone sits one base away, suggesting this may be a read error. V and J are TRBV7-2 and TRBJ2-1; D is ambiguous. The CDR3 has 12 amino acids. Trimming left V 5 bases short and J 13 bases short, with 15 bases between. Germline V gene lookup returns CDR1 SGHTA and CDR2 FQGNSA. The CDR3 loop is CASSQRTETQFF. As DNA, the CDR3 is TGTGCCAGCAGCCAGAGAACAGAGACCCAGTTCTTC.

The chain is built from TRBV20-1 and TRBJ2-1; 9 bases agree with TRBD2. CDR1 is DFQATT and CDR2 is SNEGSKA in the germline V gene (reference sequence). V shed 3 bases and J 12 bases; nucleotides not matched to a gene: 9. This CDR3 contains 13 residues. The CDR3 nucleotides read TGCAGTGCTAGCCCCGATCAGACTAGCGGGCAGTTCTTC. Protein product: CSASPDQTSGQFF.

This clonotype was found many times. The V call is TRBV6-2 or TRBV6-3, the J call TRBJ2-1; no definite D call. V was clipped by 2 bases and J by 6 bases, with 2 bases between them. This CDR3 is 11 amino acids long. CDR1 is MNHEY, CDR2 SVGEGT, per germline. CDR3 nucleotides: TGTGCCAGCAGTTACCCCAATGAGCAGTTCTTC. This codes for CASSYPNEQFF.

A remark on this clonotype: A much larger clonotype is one base distant, so this may be a read error. The V call is TRBV14, the J call TRBJ1-1; D gene unclear. The length of the CDR3 is 13 residues. With 6 bases removed from V and 4 bases from J, the gap between germline ends came to 12 bases. Per germline, CDR1 SGHDN and CDR2 FVKESK. This chain's CDR3 is CASSFTWGTEAFF. In nucleotides, the CDR3 is TGTGCCAGCAGTTTTACCTGGGGCACTGAAGCTTTCTTT.

This clonotype showed up many times. The V and J genes are TRBV9 and TRBJ1-2, with 8 bases lining up with TRBD1. The junction had 12 bases not matched to a gene; V was cut back by 4 bases and J by 1 base. The germline V gene has CDR1 SGDLS and CDR2 YYNGEE. There are 17 residues in the CDR3. CDR3 in DNA: TGTGCCAGCAGCTCTACCGCTGGACAGGGCATTAACTATGGCTACACCTTC. This gives the protein CASSSTAGQGINYGYTF.

This clonotype was seen just once. One end of the junction does not line up with germline, which may come from a read error. The chain employs TRBV7-9 and TRBJ2-7, with D perhaps being TRBD1 or TRBD2 (5 bases each). This CDR3 has 16 residues. The germline CDR1 and CDR2 sequences are SEHNR and FQNEAQ (reference sequence). CDR3 amino acids: CAGSPYWGIGPYEQYF. CDR3 in DNA: TGTGCCGGCAGCCCCTATTGGGGGATCGGGCCCTACGAGCAGTACTTC.

As regards this clonotype: A single base separates this from a much larger clone, so it may be a read error. The genes are TRBV6-2 or TRBV6-3 and TRBJ2-4; 7 bases match TRBD1. The V segment lost 8 bases and the J segment 0 bases; nucleotides outside the gene matches: 10. This CDR3 region has 16 residues. Germline CDR1 reads MNHEY; CDR2 reads SVGEGT. The CDR3: CASGSGQPLAKNIQYF. The CDR3 coding sequence is TGTGCCAGCGGTTCGGGACAGCCTTTAGCCAAAAACATTCAGTACTTC.

The chain is built from TRBV13 and TRBJ2-1, with 9 bases matching TRBD1. The CDR3 totals 15 residues. CDR1 and CDR2 (germline): PRHDT, FYEKMQ (reference sequence). V trimming: 2 bases; J trimming: 8 bases; junction bases outside the gene matches: 7. DNA of the CDR3: TGTGCCAGCAGCTTAAGTCCGGACAGGGGCGATGAGCAGTTCTTC. Translated, it gives CASSLSPDRGDEQFF.

This clonotype was seen a handful of times. The chain couples TRBV28 to TRBJ1-4; a possible D gene is TRBD1 (5 bases). CDR3 length: 16 residues. Trimming shortened V by 5 bases and J by 8 bases, and 21 bases separated the two germline ends. Germline V gene lookup returns CDR1 MDHEN and CDR2 SYDVKM. This CDR3 reads CASSPPSGQGEEKLFF. CDR3 in DNA: TGTGCCAGCAGTCCTCCGAGCGGGCAGGGAGAAGAAAAACTGTTTTTT.

Details on this clonotype: One junction end disagrees with the germline gene, perhaps due to a read error. In DNA, the CDR3 is TGTGCCGCCAGCAGAGATATTAACATAAGGGGAAACGAGCAGTACTTC. Amino acids: CAASRDINIRGNEQYF. The chain carries TRBV15 and TRBJ2-7; D possibly corresponds to TRBD1 (5 bases). The CDR3 is 16 residues long. Germline CDR1 LNHNV, CDR2 YYDKDF (reference sequence). Filled out from reference TRBV15 and TRBJ2-7, the complete variable domain reads DAMVIQNPRYQVTQFGKPVTLSCSQTLNHNVMYWYQQKSSQAPKLLFHYYDKDFNNEADTPDNFQSRRPNTSFCFLDIRSPGLGDTAMYLCAASRDINIRGNEQYFGPGTRLTVT.

This clonotype was detected only a few times. This chain uses TRBV20-1 with TRBJ2-3; TRBD2 aligns across 10 bases. The CDR3 totals 16 residues. The germline V gene has CDR1 DFQATT and CDR2 SNEGSKA (reference sequence). Losses at the gene ends were 1 base for V and 4 bases for J; bases not matched to a gene: 8. CDR3 in amino acids: CSARGKAGGRSDTQYF. CDR3 DNA: TGCAGTGCTAGAGGAAAAGCGGGGGGGCGATCAGATACGCAGTATTTT.

This clonotype was counted at least ten times. The V gene is TRBV12-3 or TRBV12-4, the J gene TRBJ2-3; the match to TRBD1 covers 9 bases. The CDR3 contains 15 residues. The junction had 5 bases not matched to a gene; V was cut back by 1 base and J by 6 bases. The CDR3 DNA follows: TGTGCCAGCAGTTTAGGGGACAGGGTTGGGGATACGCAGTATTTT. Its protein product is CASSLGDRVGDTQYF.

This clonotype came up many times. V is TRBV7-2 and J is TRBJ2-5; 7 bases line up with TRBD1. V lost 4 bases to trimming and J lost 4 bases; unmatched junction nucleotides: 6. The germline CDR1 and CDR2 sequences are SGHTA and FQGNSA. The CDR3 has 14 amino acids. The CDR3 protein is CASSWIAGGETQYF. CDR3 nucleotide sequence: TGTGCCAGCAGCTGGATTGCAGGGGGAGAGACCCAGTACTTC.

In its sample, this clonotype was seen many times. The V call is TRBV24-1, the J call TRBJ2-1; D is possibly TRBD2 (6 bases). V was clipped by 3 bases and J by 6 bases, with 14 bases between them. The CDR3 covers 15 residues. The germline gives CDR1 KGHDR, CDR2 SFDVKD. CDR3 sequence: CATSDAGLRFNEQFF. In DNA, the CDR3 is TGTGCCACCAGTGATGCGGGACTTCGTTTCAATGAGCAGTTCTTC.

The rearrangement links TRBV29-1 to TRBJ1-1; D gene unclear. Germline V gene sequence: CDR1 SQVTM, CDR2 ANQGSEA. V was cut by 3 bases and J by 1 base, with 6 bases left in between. The CDR3 runs 12 residues. The DNA of the CDR3 is TGCAGCGTTGATACGGGGAACACTGAAGCTTTCTTT. Protein product: CSVDTGNTEAFF.

This clonotype was counted ten times or more. The chain links TRBV9 to TRBJ2-7, with 10 bases fitting TRBD1. V lost 0 bases and J lost 3; bases outside the gene matches: 3. The germline V gene encodes CDR1 SGDLS and CDR2 YYNGEE. This CDR3 has 15 amino acids. CDR3 amino acids: CASSVGDRGFYEQYF. The CDR3 nucleotides are TGTGCCAGCAGCGTAGGGGACAGGGGTTTCTACGAGCAGTACTTC.

The DNA for the CDR3 is TGTGCCAGCAGCCCTATCGTAACTTCACCCCTCCACTTT. Translating gives CASSPIVTSPLHF. The chain carries TRBV14 and TRBJ1-6; D unresolved. This CDR3 has 13 residues. Looked up from germline, CDR1 is SGHDN and CDR2 is FVKESK. Trimming removed 4 bases from V and 9 bases from J, with 10 bases in between.

This clonotype was picked up many times. This chain links TRBV27 with TRBJ1-2; 8 positions agree with TRBD1. The germline gives CDR1 MNHEY, CDR2 SMNVEV (reference sequence). Trimming took 7 bases from V and 8 from J; bases not matched to a gene: 6. The CDR3 length is 12 residues. The CDR3 is CASKAGGGGYTF. CDR3 coding DNA: TGTGCCAGCAAAGCAGGGGGCGGCGGCTACACCTTC.

Details on this clonotype: This may stem from a read error, because a much larger clone lies one nucleotide away. The chain couples TRBV6-2 or TRBV6-3 to TRBJ2-3, with 11 bases matching TRBD2. This CDR3 contains 21 residues. Germline-derived CDR1 and CDR2 are MNHEY and SVGEGT. Here the CDR3 DNA reads TGTGCCGGCAGCGGGATCCCCCTCCCGGGACTAGCGGCATTTGTCACAGATACGCAGTATTTT. Its translation: CAGSGIPLPGLAAFVTDTQYF.

The chain recombines TRBV20-1 with TRBJ1-2, with unresolved D. The CDR3 runs to 12 residues. Trimming removed 6 bases at V and 1 base at J, with 9 bases between. Germline lookup yields CDR1 DFQATT and CDR2 SNEGSKA (reference sequence). Written as DNA, the CDR3 is TGCAGTGCGCCGGGCCTTAACTATGGCTACACCTTC. It codes for CSAPGLNYGYTF.

This clonotype came up many times. V is TRBV18 and J is TRBJ1-2; D may be TRBD1 (5 bases). The CDR3 has 15 amino acids. CDR1 and CDR2 from the germline V gene are KGHSH and LQKENI. Trimming removed 2 bases from V and 8 bases from J, with 18 bases in between. The CDR3 region has the DNA TGTGCCAGCTCACCATACGGGCAGGGAGGTGAAGGCTACACCTTC. It is translated as CASSPYGQGGEGYTF.

This clonotype was seen repeatedly, ten times or more. V usage is TRBV18 and J usage is TRBJ2-1, with D perhaps given as TRBD1 or TRBD2 (6 bases each). The CDR3 length is 16 residues. From germline, CDR1 is KGHSH and CDR2 LQKENI. Trimming stripped 2 bases from V and 2 bases from J, with 13 bases between. The CDR3 protein is CASSPSTGRTYNEQFF. The CDR3 DNA reads TGTGCCAGCTCACCAAGCACAGGGAGGACCTACAATGAGCAGTTCTTC.

This clonotype has more than one count but fewer than ten. This may come from a read error, since a much larger clone is one base off. The chain combines TRBV7-9 with TRBJ2-7; weak D call: TRBD2 (5 bases). Deletions cut 1 base from V and 7 bases from J, with 17 bases between. This CDR3 is 15 amino acids long. Germline assignment: CDR1 SEHNR and CDR2 FQNEAQ (reference sequence). CDR3 sequence (DNA): TGTGCCAGCAGCTTAGACGTCCTCCAGCCGGGGGAGCAGTACTTC. This gives the protein CASSLDVLQPGEQYF.

This clonotype was counted at least ten times. The chain recombines TRBV7-2 with TRBJ1-1, with D unclear. The CDR3 has 15 amino acids. Looked up from germline, CDR1 is SGHTA and CDR2 is FQGNSA. Trimming stripped 4 bases from V and 0 bases from J, with 12 bases between. CDR3 in amino acids: CASSSERVLNTEAFF. CDR3 bases: TGTGCCAGCAGCTCGGAACGGGTCTTGAACACTGAAGCTTTCTTT.

The chain uses TRBV3-1 and TRBJ2-1, with TRBD1 matching 7 bases. V shed 0 bases, J shed 8 bases, and the junction held 7 bases outside the gene matches. This CDR3 comprises 15 residues. CDR1 and CDR2 (germline): LGHDT, YNNKEL (reference sequence). The CDR3 DNA sequence: TGTGCCAGCAGCCAAGATTGGACAGGCCCTCATGAGCAGTTCTTC. Protein: CASSQDWTGPHEQFF.

This clonotype was detected ten times or more. This sequence joins TRBV12-3 or TRBV12-4 and TRBJ2-7; 9 positions agree with TRBD1. The junction had 8 bases not matched to a gene; V was cut back by 8 bases and J by 6 bases. The CDR3 length is 13 residues. CDR3 sequence: CASGGQGIREQYF. Here the CDR3 DNA reads TGTGCCAGCGGGGGACAGGGCATACGCGAGCAGTACTTC.

On this clonotype itself: A read error is possible here, since a much larger clone lies one base away. The V call is TRBV5-1, the J call TRBJ2-5; TRBD1 agrees at 10 bases. The J call may be wrong; the DNA end is better matched by TRBJ2-7. Germline V gene data show CDR1 as SGHRS and CDR2 as YFSETQ. CDR3 length: 15 residues. CDR3 residues: CASSSRTGGGDEQYF. The CDR3, as DNA: TGCGCCAGCAGCTCCCGGACAGGGGGAGGAGACGAGCAGTACTTC.

This clonotype came up many times. The rearrangement links TRBV9 to TRBJ2-4, with TRBD2 matching 7 bases. CDR3 length equals 15 residues. With 0 bases clipped from V and 13 bases from J, the junction kept 13 bases outside the gene matches. CDR1 and CDR2 (germline): SGDLS, YYNGEE. CDR3 in DNA: TGTGCCAGCAGCGTAGCGGCAGGCTCGGGGAGGGAGCAGTACTTC. Amino acids: CASSVAAGSGREQYF.